This T cell receptor beta chain was obtained from a study of blood T cell repertoires in COVID-19. About the research overall: Acute and convalescent COVID-19 specimens originated in the United States, Italy and Spain. T cells, B-cell-depleted T cells, or PBMCs supplied cDNA or gDNA.

Some clones are missing from TCRdb's copy, which holds only in-frame ones; the method was immunoSEQ multiplex PCR. The data show more than 85,000 clones, around nine tenths seen once. Sample: peripheral blood. The clonotype comes from a man in his forties or fifties with active or convalescent COVID-19.

The CDR3 spells CSVGRQGTGGYTF. CDR3 nucleotide sequence: TGCAGCGTTGGCAGACAGGGGACTGGGGGCTACACCTTC. V is TRBV29-1 and J is TRBJ1-2; 8 bases agree with TRBD1. The CDR3 has 13 amino acids. The junction had 9 bases not matched to a gene; V was cut back by 4 bases and J by 8 bases. In germline, CDR1 is SQVTM, CDR2 ANQGSEA.